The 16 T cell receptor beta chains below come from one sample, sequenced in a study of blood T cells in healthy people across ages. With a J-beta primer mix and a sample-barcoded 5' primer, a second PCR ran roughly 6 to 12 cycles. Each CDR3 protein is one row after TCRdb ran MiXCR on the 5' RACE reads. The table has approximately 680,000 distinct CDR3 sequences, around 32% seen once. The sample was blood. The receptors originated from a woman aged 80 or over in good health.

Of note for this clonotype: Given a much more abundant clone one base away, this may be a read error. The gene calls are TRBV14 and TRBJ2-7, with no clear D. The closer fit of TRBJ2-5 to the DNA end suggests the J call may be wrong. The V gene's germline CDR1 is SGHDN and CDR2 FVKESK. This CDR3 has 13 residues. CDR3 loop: CASGQDFSETQYF. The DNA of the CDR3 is TGTGCCAGCGGCCAAGATTTCTCGGAGACCCAGTACTTC.

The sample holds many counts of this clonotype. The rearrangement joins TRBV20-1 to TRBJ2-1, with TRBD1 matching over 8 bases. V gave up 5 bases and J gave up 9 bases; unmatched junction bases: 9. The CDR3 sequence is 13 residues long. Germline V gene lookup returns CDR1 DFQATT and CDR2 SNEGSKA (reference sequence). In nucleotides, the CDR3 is TGCAGTGCTTGGCGTCAGGGGGCGGGTGAGCAGTTCTTC. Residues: CSAWRQGAGEQFF.

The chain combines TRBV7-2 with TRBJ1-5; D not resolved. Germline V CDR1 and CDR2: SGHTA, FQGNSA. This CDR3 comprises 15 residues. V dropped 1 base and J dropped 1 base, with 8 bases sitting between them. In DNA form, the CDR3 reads TGTGCCAGCAGCTTAGGGGTCCTAAGCAATCAGCCCCAGCATTTT. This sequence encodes CASSLGVLSNQPQHF.

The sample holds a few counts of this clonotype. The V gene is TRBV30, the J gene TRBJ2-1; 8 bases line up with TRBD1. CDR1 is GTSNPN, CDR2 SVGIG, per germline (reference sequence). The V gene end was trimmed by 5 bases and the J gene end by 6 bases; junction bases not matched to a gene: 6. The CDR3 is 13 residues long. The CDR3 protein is CAWEGQESNEQFF. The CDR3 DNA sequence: TGTGCCTGGGAGGGACAGGAGAGCAATGAGCAGTTCTTC.

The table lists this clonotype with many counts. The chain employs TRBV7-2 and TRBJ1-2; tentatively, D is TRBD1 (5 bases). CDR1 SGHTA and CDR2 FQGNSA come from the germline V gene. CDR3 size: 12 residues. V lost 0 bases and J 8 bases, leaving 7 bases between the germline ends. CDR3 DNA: TGTGCCAGCAGCTTAGCGCCAGGGGGCTACACCTTC. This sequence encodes CASSLAPGGYTF.

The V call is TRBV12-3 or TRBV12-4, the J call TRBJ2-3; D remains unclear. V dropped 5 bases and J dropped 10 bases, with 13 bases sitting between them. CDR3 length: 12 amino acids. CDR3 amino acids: CASSLNADAQYF. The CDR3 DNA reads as TGTGCCAGCAGTCTGAATGCGGATGCGCAGTATTTT.

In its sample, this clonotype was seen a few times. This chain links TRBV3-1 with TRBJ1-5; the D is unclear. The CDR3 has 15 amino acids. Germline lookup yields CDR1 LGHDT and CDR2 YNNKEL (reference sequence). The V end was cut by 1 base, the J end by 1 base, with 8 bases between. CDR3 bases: TGTGCCAGCAGCCAAGGAAAGCGGAGCAATCAGCCCCAGCATTTT. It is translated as CASSQGKRSNQPQHF.

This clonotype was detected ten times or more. CDR3 nucleotides: TGTGCCACCAGCAGCGGACAGGGGGCGGAACCCGAGCAGTACTTC. This codes for CATSSGQGAEPEQYF. V is TRBV15 and J is TRBJ2-5; TRBD1 matches at 11 bases. The J call may be wrong; the DNA end is better matched by TRBJ2-7. Germline-derived CDR1 and CDR2 are LNHNV and YYDKDF (reference sequence). The CDR3 loop spans 15 amino acids.

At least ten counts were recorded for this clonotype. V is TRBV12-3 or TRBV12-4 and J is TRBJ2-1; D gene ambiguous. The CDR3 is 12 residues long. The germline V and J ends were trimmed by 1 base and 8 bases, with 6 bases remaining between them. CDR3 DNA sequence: TGTGCCAGCAGTTTAGTCTGGGATGAGCAGTTCTTC. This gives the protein CASSLVWDEQFF.

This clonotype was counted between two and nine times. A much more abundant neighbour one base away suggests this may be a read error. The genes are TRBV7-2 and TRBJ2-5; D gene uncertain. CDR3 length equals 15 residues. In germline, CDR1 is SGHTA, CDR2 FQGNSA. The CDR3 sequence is CASSLAATEQEAQYF. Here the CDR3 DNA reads TGTGCCAGCAGCTTAGCGGCGACGGAGCAAGAGGCCCAGTACTTC.

DNA for the CDR3: TGCGCCAGCAGCTTGGGTACCGGGAATAATGAAAAACTGTTTTTT. This gives the protein CASSLGTGNNEKLFF. The chain has TRBV5-1 and TRBJ1-4; D is undetermined. Per germline, CDR1 SGHRS and CDR2 YFSETQ. This CDR3 is built from 15 residues. V lost 0 bases and J 4 bases, leaving 10 bases between the germline ends.

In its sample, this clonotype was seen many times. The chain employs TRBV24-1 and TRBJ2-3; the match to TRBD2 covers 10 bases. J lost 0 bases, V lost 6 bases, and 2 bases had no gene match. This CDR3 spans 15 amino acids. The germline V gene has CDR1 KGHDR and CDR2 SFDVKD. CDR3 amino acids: CATSTSGESTDTQYF. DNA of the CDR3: TGTGCCACCAGTACTAGCGGGGAGAGCACAGATACGCAGTATTTT.

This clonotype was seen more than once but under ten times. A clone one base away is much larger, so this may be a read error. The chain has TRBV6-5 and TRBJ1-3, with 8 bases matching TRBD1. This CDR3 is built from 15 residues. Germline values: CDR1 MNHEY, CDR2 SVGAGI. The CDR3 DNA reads TGTGCCAGCAGCTACAGGGGGTTCTCTGGAAACGCCATATATTTT. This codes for CASSYRGFSGNAIYF.

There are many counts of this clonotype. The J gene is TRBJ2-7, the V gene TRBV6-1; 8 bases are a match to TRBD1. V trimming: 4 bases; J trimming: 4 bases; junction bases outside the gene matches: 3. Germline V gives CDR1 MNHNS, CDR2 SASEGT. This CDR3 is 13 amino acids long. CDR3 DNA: TGTGCCAGCAGTGTGACAGGGGCGTACGAGCAGTACTTC. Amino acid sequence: CASSVTGAYEQYF.

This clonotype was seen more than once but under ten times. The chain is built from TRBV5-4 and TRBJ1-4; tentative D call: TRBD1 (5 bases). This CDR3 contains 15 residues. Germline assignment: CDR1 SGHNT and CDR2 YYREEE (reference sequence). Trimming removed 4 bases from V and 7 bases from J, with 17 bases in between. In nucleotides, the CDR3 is TGTGCCAGCAGCCCTGGTGGGCAGGGTGGTGAAAAACTGTTTTTT. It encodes CASSPGGQGGEKLFF.

CDR3 sequence reads: CSASFRGVDTQYF. DNA for the CDR3: TGCAGTGCTAGCTTCCGGGGGGTAGATACGCAGTATTTT. The V call is TRBV20-1, the J call TRBJ2-3; TRBD2 aligns across 7 bases. The CDR3 loop spans 13 amino acids. Germline V gene lookup returns CDR1 DFQATT and CDR2 SNEGSKA (reference sequence). Trimming took 3 bases from V and 5 from J; bases not matched to a gene: 5.